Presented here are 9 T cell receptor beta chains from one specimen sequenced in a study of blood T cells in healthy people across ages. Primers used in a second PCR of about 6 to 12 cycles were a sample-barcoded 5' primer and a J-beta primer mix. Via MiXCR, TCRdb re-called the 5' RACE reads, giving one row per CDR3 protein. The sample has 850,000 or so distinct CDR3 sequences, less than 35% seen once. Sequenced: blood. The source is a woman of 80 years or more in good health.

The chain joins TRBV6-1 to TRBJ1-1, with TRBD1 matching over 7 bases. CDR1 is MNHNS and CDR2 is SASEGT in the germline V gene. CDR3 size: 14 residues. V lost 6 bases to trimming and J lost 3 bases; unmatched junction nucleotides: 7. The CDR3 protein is CASRKQGLDTEAFF. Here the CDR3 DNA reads TGTGCCAGCAGAAAACAGGGGCTTGACACTGAAGCTTTCTTT.

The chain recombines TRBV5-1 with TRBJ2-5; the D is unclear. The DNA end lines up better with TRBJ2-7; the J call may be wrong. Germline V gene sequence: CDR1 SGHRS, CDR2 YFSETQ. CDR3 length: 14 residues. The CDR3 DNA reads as TGCGCCAGCAGCCTAGACTTGAAATCTCACGAGCAGTACTTC. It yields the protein CASSLDLKSHEQYF.

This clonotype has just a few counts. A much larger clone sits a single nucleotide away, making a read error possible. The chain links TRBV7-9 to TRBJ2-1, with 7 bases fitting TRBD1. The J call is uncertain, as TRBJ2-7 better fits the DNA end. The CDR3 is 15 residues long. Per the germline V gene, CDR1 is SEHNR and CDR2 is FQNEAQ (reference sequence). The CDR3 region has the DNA TGTGCCAGCAGCTTAGCGACAGGGTCCTACAATGAGCAGTACTTC. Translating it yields CASSLATGSYNEQYF.

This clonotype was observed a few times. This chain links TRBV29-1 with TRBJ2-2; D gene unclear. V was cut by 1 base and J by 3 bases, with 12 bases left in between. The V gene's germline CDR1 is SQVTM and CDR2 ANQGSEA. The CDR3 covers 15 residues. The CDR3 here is CSVEALGLDTGELFF. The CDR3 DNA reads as TGCAGCGTTGAAGCCTTAGGGTTAGACACCGGGGAGCTGTTTTTT.

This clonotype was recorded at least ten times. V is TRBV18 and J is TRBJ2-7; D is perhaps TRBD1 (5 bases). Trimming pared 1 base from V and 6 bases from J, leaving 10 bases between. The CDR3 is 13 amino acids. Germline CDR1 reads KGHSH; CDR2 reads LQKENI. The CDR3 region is CASSPLGRGEQYF. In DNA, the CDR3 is TGTGCCAGCTCACCACTGGGGCGAGGCGAGCAGTACTTC.

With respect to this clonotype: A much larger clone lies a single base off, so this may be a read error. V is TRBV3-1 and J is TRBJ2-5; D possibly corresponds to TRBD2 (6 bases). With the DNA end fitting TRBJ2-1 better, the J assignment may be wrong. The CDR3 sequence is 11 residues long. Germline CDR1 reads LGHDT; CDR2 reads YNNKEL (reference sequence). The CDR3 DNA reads TGTGCCGCGGGGCGACAAGAGACCCAGTTCTTC. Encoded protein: CAAGRQETQFF.

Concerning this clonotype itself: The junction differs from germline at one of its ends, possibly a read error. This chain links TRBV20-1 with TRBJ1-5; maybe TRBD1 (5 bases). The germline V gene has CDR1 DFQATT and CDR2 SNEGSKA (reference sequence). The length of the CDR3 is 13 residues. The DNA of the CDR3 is TGCAGTACTAGAGCAGGGTTCAATCAGCCCCAGCATTTT. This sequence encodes CSTRAGFNQPQHF.

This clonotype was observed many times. The CDR3 region is CASSVEAGVSDTQYF. The DNA for the CDR3 is TGTGCCAGCAGCGTAGAGGCGGGGGTCTCAGATACGCAGTATTTT. This sequence joins TRBV9 and TRBJ2-3; the match to TRBD2 covers 7 bases. Germline CDR1 SGDLS, CDR2 YYNGEE. J lost 4 bases, V lost 0 bases, and 5 bases had no gene match. This CDR3 has 15 residues.

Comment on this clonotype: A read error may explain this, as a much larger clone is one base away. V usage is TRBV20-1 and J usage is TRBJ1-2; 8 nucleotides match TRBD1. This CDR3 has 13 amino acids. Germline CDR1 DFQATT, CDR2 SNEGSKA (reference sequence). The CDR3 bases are TGCAGTGCTAGAGCCCGGACAGGGAGTGGCCACACCTTC. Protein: CSARARTGSGHTF.